The sequence of this T cell receptor (beta chain) was determined in a study of shared clonotypes between healthy human individuals. With regard to this clone: Its antigen is currently unknown.

The donor population consisted of healthy HIV-negative adults with no recent acute infections or vaccinations. Overall study results and limits: The study found lower generation probabilities in non-shared clonotypes than in those shared by all four donors.

Trimming pared 4 bases from V and 0 bases from J, leaving 14 bases between. CDR1 is SGHRS and CDR2 is YFSETQ in the germline V gene. The CDR3 consists of 15 residues. Assay runs were performed at deep level. Libraries were prepared by immunoSEQ multiplex PCR; TCRdb keeps only in-frame clonotypes and omits some of them. The profile shows more than 150,000 clones, approximately 95% of them singletons. This receptor was taken from a woman aged 25 to 39 in good health. The chain joins TRBV5-1 to TRBJ2-7; D tentatively fits TRBD1 or TRBD2 (5 bases each). Sequencing was performed on naive CD4+ T cells sorted from blood. Subset described: CD45RA+ positively selected. The CDR3 coding sequence is TGCGCCAGCAGCACGGGACGGCTAAGCTCCTACGAGCAGTACTTC. It yields the protein CASSTGRLSSYEQYF.